Listed below are T cell receptor beta chains from one sample, sequenced in a study of metastatic and nonmetastatic thyroid tumors. TCRdb re-clonotyped the PCR reads through MiXCR. The data contain 35,000 to 50,000 clones, about 4% of them singletons. Sequencing used blood. The receptors here all came from a female donor with papillary thyroid cancer or a benign thyroid nodule (not recorded which). Some clones in this sample may be carry-over from other donors' samples. Each CDR3 is given with its conserved first and last residue. Each record gives: clone size, D gene, V gene, J gene, CDR3 DNA, CDR3 protein. The D gene is left open where the match is weak. For some rows the clone size is stated as once, few or many, or as a class when expanded; others skip it.

size: many; D: -; V: TRBV18; J: TRBJ2-7; DNA: TGTGCCAGCTCACCGCCGTCGGGGCTGGGCGAGCAGTACTTC; CDR3: CASSPPSGLGEQYF
size: many; D: TRBD1; V: TRBV6-1; J: TRBJ2-1; DNA: TGTGCCAGCAGTAGCAAATACGACAGGGGGTTTGAGCAGTTCTTC; CDR3: CASSSKYDRGFEQFF
size: few; D: -; V: TRBV6-6; J: TRBJ1-2; DNA: TGTGCCAGCAGTTACCTGGGTGACTATGGCTACACCTTC; CDR3: CASSYLGDYGYTF
size: many; D: -; V: TRBV5-1; J: TRBJ2-3; DNA: TGCGCCAGCAGCTTGGACAACACAGATACGCAGTATTTT; CDR3: CASSLDNTDTQYF
size: -; D: -; V: TRBV7-8; J: TRBJ1-5; DNA: TGTGCCAGCGTCGAGAATCAGCCCCAGCATTTT; CDR3: CASVENQPQHF
size: medium-sized; D: -; V: TRBV6-2/TRBV6-3; J: TRBJ2-7; DNA: TGTGCCAGCAGTTACGAGGTCGGAGAGCAGTACTTC; CDR3: CASSYEVGEQYF
size: many; D: -; V: TRBV10-3; J: TRBJ1-1; DNA: TGTGCCATCAGTGACGGCCAAGTGGGTTTCTTT; CDR3: CAISDGQVGFF
size: many; D: -; V: TRBV6-5; J: TRBJ2-2; DNA: TGTGCCAGCAGTTATCGCACCGGGGAGCTGTTTTTT; CDR3: CASSYRTGELFF
size: many; D: TRBD1; V: TRBV20-1; J: TRBJ2-7; DNA: TGCAGTGCTAGAGATCGGACAGGGTTCGAGCAGTACTTC; CDR3: CSARDRTGFEQYF
size: few; D: TRBD1; V: TRBV5-1; J: TRBJ2-2; DNA: TGCGCCAGCAGCGCCGGGGGACAGGTGAAAGGTGTGACCGGGGAGCTGTTTTTT; CDR3: CASSAGGQVKGVTGELFF
size: many; D: -; V: TRBV6-1; J: TRBJ2-2; DNA: TGTGCCAGCAGGTATAAGGCCAGGGGATACGCCGGGGAGCTGTTTTTT; CDR3: CASRYKARGYAGELFF
size: many; D: -; V: TRBV6-4; J: TRBJ2-1; DNA: TGTGCCAGCAGCCCGGGGGTCGGTGGTAATGAGCAGTTCTTC; CDR3: CASSPGVGGNEQFF
size: few; D: -; V: TRBV4-2; J: TRBJ1-1; DNA: TGTGCCAGCAGCCAAGAGGCGCGTGTTAGGCAGCAAATGTTTTTGGACACTGAAGCTTTCTTT; CDR3: CASSQEARVRQQMFLDTEAFF
size: few; D: -; V: TRBV6-1; J: TRBJ2-2; DNA: TGTGCCAGCAGCGGAATAGCGGGACGCACAGGGGGGCTGTTTTTT; CDR3: CASSGIAGRTGGLFF
size: many; D: TRBD1; V: TRBV29-1; J: TRBJ2-5; DNA: TGCAGCGTTGATCAGGGGGCTAGAGAGACCCAGTACTTC; CDR3: CSVDQGARETQYF
size: -; D: -; V: TRBV20-1; J: TRBJ1-1; DNA: TGTAGTGCTAGAGATATGGCGAACACTGAAGCTTTCTTT; CDR3: CSARDMANTEAFF
size: many; D: -; V: TRBV20-1; J: TRBJ2-7; DNA: TGCAGTGCCAAAAGGCGGACAGACTACGAGCAGTACTTC; CDR3: CSAKRRTDYEQYF
size: -; D: -; V: TRBV6-9; J: TRBJ2-7; DNA: TGTGCCAGCATTTATCCGCCCTTAGCGGCAGCGTACGAGCAGTACTTC; CDR3: CASIYPPLAAAYEQYF
size: many; D: TRBD2; V: TRBV6-1; J: TRBJ2-5; DNA: TGTGCCAGCAGTGGACTAGCGGGAGAGCAAGAGACCCAGTACTTC; CDR3: CASSGLAGEQETQYF
size: -; D: -; V: TRBV27; J: TRBJ1-5; DNA: TGTGCCAGCAGTCCCCCCTCCGGTCAGCCCCAGCATTTT; CDR3: CASSPPSGQPQHF
size: many; D: -; V: TRBV20-1; J: TRBJ2-7; DNA: TGCGGTGCTAGGGACATCACCGACGAGCAGTACTTC; CDR3: CGARDITDEQYF
size: -; D: -; V: TRBV5-1; J: TRBJ1-4; DNA: TGCGCCAGCAGCCTCGGGACAATTGATAATGAAAAACTGTTTTTT; CDR3: CASSLGTIDNEKLFF
size: many; D: -; V: TRBV10-2; J: TRBJ2-5; DNA: TGCGCCAGCAGTGAGCCGGCAGACCAAGAGACCCAGTACTTC; CDR3: CASSEPADQETQYF
size: many; D: TRBD2; V: TRBV20-1; J: TRBJ2-1; DNA: TGCAGTGCTCTCGGGACTAGCGATTACAATGAGCAGTTCTTC; CDR3: CSALGTSDYNEQFF
size: many; D: TRBD1; V: TRBV2; J: TRBJ2-5; DNA: TGTGCCAGCAGTGAATCAACATTGTGGGGACAGGGGGTAAAGACCCAGTACTTC; CDR3: CASSESTLWGQGVKTQYF
size: -; D: TRBD2; V: TRBV3-1; J: TRBJ2-1; DNA: TGTGCCAGTAGCCGTACCGGGACTAGCTTCAATGAGCAGTTCTTC; CDR3: CASSRTGTSFNEQFF
size: -; D: TRBD1; V: TRBV19; J: TRBJ2-7; DNA: TGTGCCAGTAGTAGCTTGGACAGGGACTTTGTCGAGCAGTACTTC; CDR3: CASSSLDRDFVEQYF
size: many; D: TRBD2; V: TRBV2; J: TRBJ2-7; DNA: TGTGCCAGCAGTGGGTTTAGCGGGAGTCCCTACGAGCAGTACTTC; CDR3: CASSGFSGSPYEQYF
size: many; D: -; V: TRBV5-4; J: TRBJ2-1; DNA: TGTGCCAGCAGCGTCTTGGGGGAGGGGGATGAGCAGTTCTTC; CDR3: CASSVLGEGDEQFF
size: -; D: -; V: TRBV15; J: TRBJ1-3; DNA: TGTGCCACCAGCCCCCCGGGGGTCGCCCGGGGAAACACCATATATTTT; CDR3: CATSPPGVARGNTIYF
size: many; D: -; V: TRBV19; J: TRBJ1-1; DNA: TGTGCCAGTAGTATCGGTTCCACTGAAGCTTTCTTT; CDR3: CASSIGSTEAFF
size: few; D: -; V: TRBV6-2/TRBV6-3; J: TRBJ1-5; DNA: TGTGCCAGCGGGGGGAGGAGTGGTCAGCCCCAGCATTTT; CDR3: CASGGRSGQPQHF
size: many; D: -; V: TRBV28; J: TRBJ2-1; DNA: TGTGCCAGCAACGCACCCCAGGGGCGAGATGAGCAGTTCTTC; CDR3: CASNAPQGRDEQFF
size: -; D: TRBD2; V: TRBV28; J: TRBJ2-7; DNA: TGTGCCAGCAGTTTATTGCCTAGCGGGAGTTGGGAGCAGTACTTC; CDR3: CASSLLPSGSWEQYF
size: few; D: TRBD1; V: TRBV2; J: TRBJ2-5; DNA: TGTGCCAGCAGTCAAGACCAGGGGGAGACCCGGCACTTC; CDR3: CASSQDQGETRHF
size: many; D: -; V: TRBV19; J: TRBJ1-1; DNA: TGTGCCAGTAGTACCTATCAGTCGGGAGACACTGAAGCTTTCTTT; CDR3: CASSTYQSGDTEAFF
size: many; D: -; V: TRBV7-9; J: TRBJ1-4; DNA: TGTGCCAGCAGCCTCGCCGGGGCGGGAACTAATGAAAAACTGTTTTTT; CDR3: CASSLAGAGTNEKLFF
size: few; D: TRBD1; V: TRBV20-1; J: TRBJ1-2; DNA: TGCAGTGCTGTCAACAGGGGGAGGGGCTACACCTTC; CDR3: CSAVNRGRGYTF
size: many; D: TRBD1; V: TRBV7-7; J: TRBJ2-7; DNA: TGTGCTAGCAGCCCGGGACAGGGTGCATACGAGCAGTACTTC; CDR3: CASSPGQGAYEQYF
size: many; D: TRBD2; V: TRBV11-3; J: TRBJ2-1; DNA: TGTGCCAGCAGCTCAAGCAGGGAGGGCCTTGTCAATGAGCAGTTCTTC; CDR3: CASSSSREGLVNEQFF
size: few; D: TRBD1; V: TRBV6-4; J: TRBJ2-3; DNA: TGTGCCAGCAGTGACTCGACAGGGGGCGCAGATACGCAGTATTTT; CDR3: CASSDSTGGADTQYF
size: -; D: -; V: TRBV11-1; J: TRBJ2-7; DNA: TGTGCCAGCAGCTTAGGTCGACTACCGCACGAGCAGTACTTC; CDR3: CASSLGRLPHEQYF
size: many; D: TRBD2; V: TRBV20-1; J: TRBJ2-1; DNA: TGCAGTGCTAGGACTAGCGGGAGGTTAACGGTCTTC; CDR3: CSARTSGRLTVF
size: -; D: -; V: TRBV12-3/TRBV12-4; J: TRBJ2-3; DNA: -; CDR3: CASSLDRDGNTIYFGEGTDTQYF
size: -; D: TRBD1; V: TRBV2; J: TRBJ2-7; DNA: TGTGCCAGCAGTGTTACAGGGGGACTCTACGAGCAGTACTTC; CDR3: CASSVTGGLYEQYF
size: many; D: TRBD1; V: TRBV4-1; J: TRBJ2-7; DNA: TGCGCCAGCAGTCCCCTTCCGGGACAGGGCCACGAGCAGTACTTC; CDR3: CASSPLPGQGHEQYF
size: few; D: -; V: TRBV6-1; J: TRBJ1-1; DNA: TGTGCCAGCAGCCAAACCTTCGGTTCTGAAGCTTTCTTT; CDR3: CASSQTFGSEAFF
size: many; D: TRBD1; V: TRBV4-1; J: TRBJ1-2; DNA: TGCGCCAGCAGCCACCGGACAGGCGGTGACTATGGCTACACCTTC; CDR3: CASSHRTGGDYGYTF
size: many; D: -; V: TRBV9; J: TRBJ2-3; DNA: TGTGCCAGCAGTAACAGGGTATTTGGCACAGATACGCAGTATTTT; CDR3: CASSNRVFGTDTQYF
size: -; D: -; V: TRBV27; J: TRBJ2-7; DNA: TGTGCCAGCGGTCGAACAGTCTCCTACGAGCAGTACTTC; CDR3: CASGRTVSYEQYF